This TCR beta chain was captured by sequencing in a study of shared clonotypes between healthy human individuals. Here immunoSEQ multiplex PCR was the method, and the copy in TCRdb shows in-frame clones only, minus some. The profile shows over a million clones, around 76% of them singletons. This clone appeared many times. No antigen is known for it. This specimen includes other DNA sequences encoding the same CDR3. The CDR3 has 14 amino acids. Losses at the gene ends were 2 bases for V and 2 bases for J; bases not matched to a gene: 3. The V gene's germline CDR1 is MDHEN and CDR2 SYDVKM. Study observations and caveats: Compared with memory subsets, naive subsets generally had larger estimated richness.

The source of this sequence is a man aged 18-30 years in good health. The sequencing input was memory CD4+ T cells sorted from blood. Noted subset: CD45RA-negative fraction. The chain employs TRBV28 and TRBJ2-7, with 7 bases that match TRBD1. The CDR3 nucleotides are TGTGCCAGCAGTTTACTGACAGGGACCTACGAGCAGTACTTC. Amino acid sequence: CASSLLTGTYEQYF.